The next 24 T cell receptor beta chains were all read from a single sample in a study of CD8+CD57+ T cells in acquired aplastic anemia. CDR3 and TCR beta VDJ profiling relied on genomic DNA as the template. MiXCR was run by TCRdb on the reads, yielding one entry per CDR3 protein. The repertoire holds some 42,000 distinct CDR3 sequences, with 68% as singletons. Sequencing used sorted CD4+, CD8+, or CD8+CD57+ T cells (not recorded which) from PBMCs. Receptors were obtained from a human donor in good health, serving as a control.

The chain has TRBV19 and TRBJ2-6; D remains ambiguous. V gave up 5 bases and J gave up 2 bases, with 4 bases separating them. From germline, CDR1 is LNHDA and CDR2 SQIVND (reference sequence). The CDR3 is 13 amino acids. CDR3 sequence: CASSEAGANVLTF. The CDR3 DNA sequence: TGTGCCAGTAGTGAGGCTGGGGCCAACGTCCTGACTTTC.

The chain joins TRBV24-1 to TRBJ2-7; D might be TRBD1 (6 bases). Germline values: CDR1 KGHDR, CDR2 SFDVKD. The V end lost 3 bases, the J end lost 6 bases, and 11 bases lay between the germline ends. The CDR3 has 13 amino acids. This chain's CDR3 is CATSDPGHPEQYF. The CDR3 nucleotides read TGTGCCACCAGTGATCCGGGACACCCCGAGCAGTACTTC.

The V and J genes are TRBV7-3 and TRBJ2-3; TRBD2 agrees at 9 bases. Per germline, CDR1 SGHTA and CDR2 FQGTGA. J lost 4 bases, V lost 8 bases, and 4 bases had no gene match. The CDR3 totals 13 residues. The CDR3 DNA reads as TGTGCCAGCGGGGCTAGCGGGGCAGATACGCAGTATTTT. Residues: CASGASGADTQYF.

This clonotype appeared once. The rearrangement uses TRBV24-1 and TRBJ2-3, with 10 bases aligning to TRBD1. This CDR3 has 14 amino acids. The V segment lost 11 bases and the J segment 3 bases; nucleotides outside the gene matches: 7. The germline V gene encodes CDR1 KGHDR and CDR2 SFDVKD. The CDR3, as DNA: TGTGCCATCCAGGACAGGGGGGCAACAGATACGCAGTATTTT. Translated: CAIQDRGATDTQYF.

Turning to this clonotype: Germline and junction disagree at one end, which may indicate a read error. The chain uses TRBV4-3 and TRBJ1-2, with TRBD1 identical over 12 bases. The CDR3 runs to 17 residues. Germline V gene data show CDR1 as LGHNA and CDR2 as YSLEER. Written as DNA, the CDR3 is TGCGCCAGCAGCCAAGCCGAAGGGGGACAGGGGGCCTCTGGCTGCACCTTC. It translates to CASSQAEGGQGASGCTF.

This clonotype was counted once. This sequence joins TRBV11-2 and TRBJ1-2, with TRBD1 matching 11 bases. Trimming removed 6 bases from V and 7 bases from J; junction bases left unmatched: 13. Germline assignment: CDR1 SGHAT and CDR2 FQNNGV. There are 16 residues in the CDR3. The CDR3 nucleotides read TGTGCCAGCAGTTTAACCCTCGCTGGGACAGGGGGTGGCTACACCTTC. Protein: CASSLTLAGTGGGYTF.

This clonotype has a count of ten or more. This chain connects TRBV4-3 to TRBJ2-7, with TRBD1 matching over 9 bases. CDR1 and CDR2 (germline): LGHNA, YSLEER. V lost 0 bases, J lost 3 bases, and 6 bases stayed unmatched. This CDR3 is 16 amino acids long. The CDR3 nucleotides read TGCGCCAGCAGCCAAGAACGAACAGGGGGCAGCTACGAGCAGTACTTC. This sequence encodes CASSQERTGGSYEQYF.

The chain recombines TRBV7-2 with TRBJ1-2, with no clear D. Germline CDR1 and CDR2: SGHTA and FQGNSA. The CDR3 loop spans 11 amino acids. Deletions cut 5 bases from V and 4 bases from J, with 5 bases between. The DNA of the CDR3 is TGTGCCAGCAGCCGGGGCTATGGCTACACCTTC. The encoded protein is CASSRGYGYTF.

The chain combines TRBV19 with TRBJ1-2, with D tentatively TRBD1 (5 bases). The CDR3 has 15 residues. Trimming removed 6 bases at V and 2 bases at J, with 16 bases between. Germline V CDR1 and CDR2: LNHDA, SQIVND (reference sequence). The CDR3 is CASSRKGRGNYGYTF. CDR3 bases: TGTGCCAGTAGCAGGAAGGGTAGGGGCAACTATGGCTACACCTTC.

In its sample, this clonotype was seen once. The chain recombines TRBV20-1 with TRBJ2-5; D is uncertain. From germline, CDR1 is DFQATT and CDR2 SNEGSKA (reference sequence). V was pared by 4 bases and J by 1 base, with 7 bases between. This CDR3 comprises 12 residues. CDR3 in amino acids: CSATPGQETQYF. The DNA of the CDR3 is TGCAGTGCTACGCCAGGCCAAGAGACCCAGTACTTC.

This chain connects TRBV9 to TRBJ1-1, with D possibly being TRBD1 (6 bases). V lost 3 bases to trimming and J lost 4 bases, with 19 bases between them. The CDR3 totals 16 residues. The germline gives CDR1 SGDLS, CDR2 YYNGEE. CDR3: CASSEAWGPSATEAFF. For the CDR3, the DNA is TGTGCCAGCAGCGAGGCGTGGGGGCCCTCGGCCACTGAAGCTTTCTTT.

This clonotype has just a few counts. The rearrangement uses TRBV10-2 and TRBJ1-1; D not certain. Germline-derived CDR1 and CDR2 are WSHSY and SAAADI. Trimming took 10 bases from V and 4 from J, leaving 16 bases between them. The CDR3 extends over 13 amino acids. CDR3 protein: CATTAGGGTEAFF. CDR3 in DNA: TGCGCCACCACCGCGGGAGGAGGCACTGAAGCTTTCTTT.

This clonotype occurred many times. The gene calls are TRBV27 and TRBJ1-1; 7 bases agree with TRBD1. The V gene's germline CDR1 is MNHEY and CDR2 SMNVEV (reference sequence). The CDR3 is made up of 13 amino acids. The V gene end was trimmed by 5 bases and the J gene end by 4 bases; junction bases not matched to a gene: 4. CDR3 amino acids: CASSNHRGTEAFF. The DNA of the CDR3 is TGTGCCAGCAGTAATCACAGGGGCACTGAAGCTTTCTTT.

This clonotype was seen only a few times. The CDR3, as DNA: TGTGCCAGCAGTGTAACTAGCACAGATACGCAGTATTTT. Protein: CASSVTSTDTQYF. The rearrangement links TRBV25-1 to TRBJ2-3; no clear D gene. The length of the CDR3 is 13 residues. Trimming shortened V by 4 bases and J by 0 bases, and 5 bases separated the two germline ends. Germline V CDR1 and CDR2: MGHDK, SYGVNS.

The chain uses TRBV7-3 and TRBJ2-3; 10 bases match TRBD2. The ends lost 1 base at V and 2 bases at J; junction bases unmatched: 3. CDR1 and CDR2 from the germline V gene are SGHTA and FQGTGA. The CDR3 totals 16 residues. The CDR3 DNA reads as TGTGCCAGCAGCTTAAGACTAGCGGGCCCCACAGATACGCAGTATTTT. Translated: CASSLRLAGPTDTQYF.

The J gene is TRBJ1-2, the V gene TRBV20-1; tentative D call: TRBD1 (5 bases). Germline V lookup: CDR1 DFQATT, CDR2 SNEGSKA (reference sequence). The CDR3 loop spans 13 amino acids. V lost 1 base and J lost 3, with 9 bases in between. As DNA, the CDR3 is TGCAGTGCTAGAGGTCGGGGGGACTATGGCTACACCTTC. Its protein is CSARGRGDYGYTF.

The CDR3, as DNA: TGTGCCATCTTCGGACAGGGGATCTCTGGGGCCAACGTCCTGACTTTC. This sequence encodes CAIFGQGISGANVLTF. The chain has TRBV10-3 and TRBJ2-6, with 9 bases aligning to TRBD1. Germline V gene sequence: CDR1 ENHRY, CDR2 SYGVKD. There are 16 residues in the CDR3. Germline trimming cut 8 bases from V and 0 bases from J; bases unmatched to any gene: 5.

The chain couples TRBV10-2 to TRBJ2-7, with D possibly being TRBD2 (5 bases). Germline V gene data show CDR1 as WSHSY and CDR2 as SAAADI. The CDR3 is 14 residues long. V dropped 9 bases and J dropped 2 bases, with 17 bases sitting between them. The CDR3 loop is CASTRGIAPYEQYF. CDR3 nucleotide sequence: TGCGCCAGTACCCGGGGTATCGCGCCCTACGAGCAGTACTTC.

The chain carries TRBV29-1 and TRBJ1-2; 9 bases are shared with TRBD1. The J segment lost 4 bases and the V segment lost 5 bases, leaving 2 bases of the junction unmatched. The CDR3 runs to 12 residues. Germline CDR1 is SQVTM and CDR2 is ANQGSEA. CDR3 in amino acids: CSVPGQGYGYTF. As DNA, the CDR3 is TGCAGCGTTCCGGGACAGGGCTATGGCTACACCTTC.

This chain connects TRBV6-1 to TRBJ1-2; weak D call: TRBD1 (6 bases). Trimming took 6 bases from V and 1 from J, leaving 12 bases between them. Germline assignment: CDR1 MNHNS and CDR2 SASEGT. The CDR3 covers 14 residues. This CDR3 is CASRPEGGNYGYTF. CDR3 sequence (DNA): TGTGCCAGCAGACCCGAGGGGGGTAACTATGGCTACACCTTC.

This sequence joins TRBV7-9 and TRBJ2-5; TRBD1 or TRBD2 may be the D gene (6 bases each). Trimming took off 2 bases at V and 7 bases at J, with 14 bases between the two ends. The CDR3 consists of 14 residues. CDR1 is SEHNR and CDR2 is FQNEAQ in the germline V gene (reference sequence). The CDR3 region has the DNA TGTGCCAGCAGCTTAACGGGGGCAGAGGGGACCCAGTACTTC. Its translation: CASSLTGAEGTQYF.

The rearrangement joins TRBV19 to TRBJ2-3, with D possibly matching TRBD1 (5 bases). The CDR3 contains 11 residues. Germline V gives CDR1 LNHDA, CDR2 SQIVND (reference sequence). Trimming removed 9 bases at V and 9 bases at J, with 13 bases between. CDR3 nucleotide sequence: TGTGCCAGCAAAGGGGTGGGCACGCAGTATTTT. Translating it yields CASKGVGTQYF.

This clonotype was detected ten times or more. The chain carries TRBV5-1 and TRBJ1-2; possibly TRBD1 for D (5 bases). This CDR3 region has 16 residues. Trimming stripped 4 bases from V and 4 bases from J, with 20 bases between. Per germline, CDR1 SGHRS and CDR2 YFSETQ. The CDR3 nucleotides read TGCGCCAGCAGCCCGGAGGTTGGGGGGGTCGTCTATGGCTACACCTTC. Translation gives CASSPEVGGVVYGYTF. The full variable domain, its missing parts supplied by reference TRBV5-1 and TRBJ1-2, is KAGVTQTPRYLIKTRGQQVTLSCSPISGHRSVSWYQQTPGQGLQFLFEYFSETQRNKGNFPGRFSGRQFSNSRSEMNVSTLELGDSALYLCASSPEVGGVVYGYTFGSGTRLTVV.

The chain couples TRBV10-1 to TRBJ1-2; no clear D. V lost 0 bases, J lost 0 bases, and 8 bases lay in between. The CDR3 spans 15 residues. Germline-derived CDR1 and CDR2 are WNHNN and SYGVQD (reference sequence). The CDR3, as DNA: TGCGCCAGCAGTGAGTCGGGTCTTTCTAACTATGGCTACACCTTC. Protein sequence: CASSESGLSNYGYTF.